The subject of this entry is one T cell receptor beta chain. No antigen is known for it. The source of the sample is a study of T-cell memory formation after mild COVID-19. MiXCR was run by TCRdb on the 5' RACE reads, yielding one entry per CDR3 protein. The sample consists of 250,000 to 300,000 distinct CDR3 sequences, 16% of them appearing once. Study results and limitations: That cross-reactive memory joined was suggested by some responding clones appearing in pre-infection memory.

Looked up from germline, CDR1 is SGDLS and CDR2 is YYNGEE. This CDR3 has 15 amino acids. V was pared by 3 bases and J by 2 bases, with 2 bases of the junction left unmatched. The chain recombines TRBV9 with TRBJ1-5; 10 bases align to TRBD1. The sequencing input was PBMCs or a T cell subset sorted from them (not recorded which). The sequence derives from a man younger than 35 who had mild COVID-19 (a few samples of this study predate the infection). Cell type and time point are not known. The CDR3 protein is CASSATGGRNQPQHF. The CDR3 DNA reads as TGTGCCAGCAGCGCGACAGGGGGCCGCAATCAGCCCCAGCATTTT.